This TCR beta chain was captured by sequencing in a study of T-cell reconstitution after alpha-beta-depleted transplantation in children. This sample's TCRbeta library carried unique molecular identifier barcodes. TCRdb recomputed calls from the PCR reads with MiXCR, one row per CDR3 protein. The profile shows hundreds of thousands of distinct CDR3 sequences, under 15% of them singletons. This sequence was found in a human donor who donated a stem cell graft to a child with combined immunodeficiency. The material sequenced was PBMCs from the stem cell graft donor, taken from the stem cell graft.

CDR3 in DNA: TGTGCCAGCAGCGAACAGGGGCAGCCCCAGCATTTT. Residues: CASSEQGQPQHF. This chain joins TRBV4-2 and TRBJ1-5, with 7 bases lining up with TRBD1. This CDR3 has 12 amino acids. The germline V gene has CDR1 LGHNA and CDR2 YNFKEQ. The V segment lost 5 bases and the J segment 7 bases; nucleotides outside the gene matches: 2.